These T cell receptor beta chains were read from a single sample in a study of blood T cell repertoires in COVID-19. Profiled with immunoSEQ multiplex PCR; TCRdb holds only in-frame clones, not every one. Counted here are around 61,000 clones, approximately 78% occurring once; the ten biggest clones make up 15% to 17%. The material sequenced was peripheral blood. The source is an elderly man with acute or convalescent COVID-19. The CDR3 runs from the conserved cysteine through the conserved F or W. Each record gives: clone size, J gene, V gene, D gene, CDR3 protein, CDR3 DNA. D genes are given only for firm matches. Size is omitted from some rows. Given values are once, few, many or a class for expanded clones.

abundance: -
j_gene: TRBJ2-3
v_gene: TRBV11-3
d_gene: -
CDR3aa: CASSFSAADTQYF
CDR3nt: TGTGCCAGCAGCTTTAGCGCCGCAGATACGCAGTATTTT

abundance: many
j_gene: TRBJ2-2
v_gene: TRBV7-3
d_gene: -
CDR3aa: CASSVTGSGELFF
CDR3nt: TGTGCCAGCAGCGTTACAGGGTCCGGGGAGCTGTTTTTT

abundance: few
j_gene: TRBJ1-2
v_gene: TRBV2
d_gene: -
CDR3aa: CASSEALHRNYGYTF
CDR3nt: TGTGCCAGCAGTGAAGCGCTTCACAGGAACTATGGCTACACCTTC

abundance: -
j_gene: TRBJ2-1
v_gene: TRBV5-5
d_gene: -
CDR3aa: CASSWTTDSYNEQFF
CDR3nt: TGTGCCAGCAGCTGGACTACCGACTCCTACAATGAGCAGTTCTTC

abundance: -
j_gene: TRBJ2-7
v_gene: TRBV12-3/TRBV12-4
d_gene: -
CDR3aa: CASSLRAEEQYF
CDR3nt: TGTGCCAGCAGCCTACGAGCCGAGGAGCAGTACTTC

abundance: -
j_gene: TRBJ2-5
v_gene: TRBV7-2
d_gene: TRBD1
CDR3aa: CASSLAGQGVETQYF
CDR3nt: TGTGCCAGCAGCCTAGCTGGACAGGGTGTAGAGACCCAGTACTTC

abundance: -
j_gene: TRBJ2-3
v_gene: TRBV2
d_gene: -
CDR3aa: CASSEGPRDTQYF
CDR3nt: TGTGCCAGCAGTGAGGGGCCTCGGGATACGCAGTATTTT

abundance: -
j_gene: TRBJ2-7
v_gene: TRBV7-2
d_gene: TRBD2
CDR3aa: CASSLSLGGLAAYEQYF
CDR3nt: TGTGCCAGCAGCTTAAGTTTGGGGGGACTAGCGGCCTACGAGCAGTACTTC

abundance: -
j_gene: TRBJ2-1
v_gene: TRBV5-1
d_gene: TRBD2
CDR3aa: CASSSGEGIYEQFF
CDR3nt: TGCGCCAGCAGCTCTGGGGAGGGCATCTATGAGCAGTTCTTC

abundance: -
j_gene: TRBJ1-1
v_gene: TRBV11-2
d_gene: -
CDR3aa: CASSLQRRGADEAFF
CDR3nt: TGTGCCAGCAGCTTACAACGCCGGGGGGCCGATGAAGCTTTCTTT

abundance: -
j_gene: TRBJ2-1
v_gene: TRBV28
d_gene: TRBD2
CDR3aa: CASSPRREAQGYNEQFF
CDR3nt: TGTGCCAGCAGTCCCAGGCGGGAGGCCCAGGGCTACAATGAGCAGTTCTTC

abundance: -
j_gene: TRBJ2-6
v_gene: TRBV21-1
d_gene: -
CDR3aa: CASNNGQVSGANVLTF
CDR3nt: TGTGCCAGCAACAACGGACAGGTCTCTGGGGCCAACGTCCTGACTTTC

abundance: -
j_gene: TRBJ1-1
v_gene: TRBV6-5
d_gene: TRBD1
CDR3aa: CASSRQGMNTEAFF
CDR3nt: TGTGCCAGCAGTCGACAGGGAATGAACACTGAAGCTTTCTTT

abundance: -
j_gene: TRBJ1-1
v_gene: TRBV27
d_gene: TRBD1
CDR3aa: CASSTYRGTEAFF
CDR3nt: TGTGCCAGCAGTACATACAGGGGCACTGAAGCTTTCTTT

abundance: few
j_gene: TRBJ2-3
v_gene: TRBV18
d_gene: -
CDR3aa: CASSEGESDTQYF
CDR3nt: TGTGCCAGCTCTGAGGGAGAATCAGATACGCAGTATTTT

abundance: once
j_gene: TRBJ2-5
v_gene: TRBV7-2
d_gene: -
CDR3aa: CASSLGVRAYEETQYF
CDR3nt: TGTGCCAGCAGCTTAGGGGTCAGGGCCTACGAAGAGACCCAGTACTTC

abundance: -
j_gene: TRBJ2-3
v_gene: TRBV7-7
d_gene: TRBD2
CDR3aa: CASSSGTSASDTQYF
CDR3nt: TGTGCTAGCAGCTCCGGGACTAGCGCCTCAGATACGCAGTATTTT

abundance: -
j_gene: TRBJ2-3
v_gene: TRBV6-5
d_gene: -
CDR3aa: CASSYLSPTDTQYF
CDR3nt: TGTGCCAGCAGTTACCTCAGTCCCACAGATACGCAGTATTTT

abundance: -
j_gene: TRBJ2-5
v_gene: TRBV5-4
d_gene: TRBD1
CDR3aa: CASSPGGQGISETQYF
CDR3nt: TGTGCCAGCAGCCCTGGAGGACAGGGGATTTCAGAGACCCAGTACTTC

abundance: -
j_gene: TRBJ1-3
v_gene: TRBV18
d_gene: -
CDR3aa: CASSPSGQKDRNTIYF
CDR3nt: TGTGCCAGCTCACCCTCGGGACAAAAGGACAGAAACACCATATATTTT

abundance: once
j_gene: TRBJ2-1
v_gene: TRBV5-1
d_gene: TRBD2
CDR3aa: CASSLFRLAENEQFF
CDR3nt: TGCGCCAGCAGCTTATTTCGCCTAGCGGAAAATGAGCAGTTCTTC

abundance: -
j_gene: TRBJ2-7
v_gene: TRBV11-3
d_gene: TRBD1
CDR3aa: CASSLGQEYEQYF
CDR3nt: TGTGCCAGCAGCCTTGGACAGGAATACGAGCAGTACTTC

abundance: -
j_gene: TRBJ2-3
v_gene: TRBV7-3
d_gene: -
CDR3aa: CASSLGRGSDTQYF
CDR3nt: TGTGCCAGCAGCTTGGGTAGGGGGTCAGATACGCAGTATTTT

abundance: -
j_gene: TRBJ2-7
v_gene: TRBV7-6
d_gene: TRBD1
CDR3aa: CASSFRTGGYEQYF
CDR3nt: TGTGCCAGCAGCTTTAGGACAGGGGGTTACGAGCAGTACTTC

abundance: few
j_gene: TRBJ2-5
v_gene: TRBV5-1
d_gene: TRBD2
CDR3aa: CASSSASGGAGETQYF
CDR3nt: TGCGCCAGCAGCTCCGCTAGCGGGGGGGCCGGAGAGACCCAGTACTTC

abundance: -
j_gene: TRBJ1-4
v_gene: TRBV4-1
d_gene: TRBD1
CDR3aa: CASSQPGTGGYLGYEKLFF
CDR3nt: TGCGCCAGCAGCCAACCCGGGACAGGGGGATACCTGGGGTATGAAAAACTGTTTTTT

abundance: -
j_gene: TRBJ2-3
v_gene: TRBV5-4
d_gene: -
CDR3aa: CASSLAAGAPTDTQYF
CDR3nt: TGTGCCAGCAGCTTGGCGGCAGGGGCCCCTACAGATACGCAGTATTTT

abundance: few
j_gene: TRBJ2-1
v_gene: TRBV12-3/TRBV12-4
d_gene: -
CDR3aa: CASSRQKNEQFF
CDR3nt: TGTGCCAGCAGTCGACAGAAAAATGAGCAGTTCTTC

abundance: once
j_gene: TRBJ2-3
v_gene: TRBV6-5
d_gene: -
CDR3aa: CASSRVLGTDTQYF
CDR3nt: TGTGCCAGCAGTAGAGTGCTAGGCACAGATACGCAGTATTTT

abundance: -
j_gene: TRBJ2-2
v_gene: TRBV28
d_gene: TRBD1
CDR3aa: CASMGDRNTGELFF
CDR3nt: TGTGCCAGCATGGGGGACAGGAACACCGGGGAGCTGTTTTTT

abundance: -
j_gene: TRBJ2-3
v_gene: TRBV6-5
d_gene: -
CDR3aa: CASSSFGTDTQYF
CDR3nt: TGTGCCAGCAGTTCGTTCGGCACAGATACGCAGTATTTT

abundance: -
j_gene: TRBJ2-3
v_gene: TRBV15
d_gene: -
CDR3aa: CATRPGITDTQYF
CDR3nt: TGTGCCACCAGGCCGGGGATCACAGATACGCAGTATTTT

abundance: -
j_gene: TRBJ1-4
v_gene: TRBV7-9
d_gene: TRBD1
CDR3aa: CASSLNSGTGDEKLFF
CDR3nt: TGTGCCAGCAGCTTAAATTCCGGGACAGGTGATGAAAAACTGTTTTTT

abundance: -
j_gene: TRBJ1-2
v_gene: TRBV20-1
d_gene: -
CDR3aa: CSARALYGYTF
CDR3nt: TGCAGTGCTAGAGCCTTGTATGGCTACACCTTC

abundance: -
j_gene: TRBJ2-7
v_gene: TRBV30
d_gene: -
CDR3aa: CAWKRGAYEQYF
CDR3nt: TGTGCCTGGAAGCGCGGGGCTTACGAGCAGTACTTC

abundance: once
j_gene: TRBJ2-7
v_gene: TRBV5-1
d_gene: -
CDR3aa: CASSSSSGQLLYEQYF
CDR3nt: TGCGCCAGCAGCTCCAGTTCAGGGCAGCTTCTCTACGAGCAGTACTTC

abundance: -
j_gene: TRBJ2-5
v_gene: TRBV7-3
d_gene: -
CDR3aa: CASSLNGAETQYF
CDR3nt: TGTGCCAGCAGCTTAAATGGGGCGGAGACCCAGTACTTC

abundance: few
j_gene: TRBJ1-2
v_gene: TRBV11-2
d_gene: -
CDR3aa: CASSLDSGGFLGYTF
CDR3nt: TGTGCCAGCAGCTTAGACAGCGGTGGTTTTCTGGGCTACACCTTC

abundance: -
j_gene: TRBJ2-3
v_gene: TRBV19
d_gene: -
CDR3aa: CASSGMADTQYF
CDR3nt: TGTGCCAGTAGCGGGATGGCAGATACGCAGTATTTT

abundance: -
j_gene: TRBJ2-3
v_gene: TRBV29-1
d_gene: -
CDR3aa: CSAVAETDTQYF
CDR3nt: TGCAGCGCCGTAGCGGAAACAGATACGCAGTATTTT

abundance: -
j_gene: TRBJ1-6
v_gene: TRBV10-3
d_gene: -
CDR3aa: CAISETDYNSPLHF
CDR3nt: TGTGCCATCAGTGAGACAGACTATAATTCACCCCTCCACTTT

abundance: -
j_gene: TRBJ2-3
v_gene: TRBV5-1
d_gene: TRBD1
CDR3aa: CASSFPGQGQDTQYF
CDR3nt: TGCGCCAGCAGCTTTCCTGGACAGGGGCAAGATACGCAGTATTTT

abundance: -
j_gene: TRBJ1-1
v_gene: TRBV4-2
d_gene: -
CDR3aa: CASSQGLISEGNTEAFF
CDR3nt: TGTGCCAGCAGCCAAGGCCTAATCTCCGAGGGGAACACTGAAGCTTTCTTT

abundance: -
j_gene: TRBJ2-7
v_gene: TRBV5-6
d_gene: -
CDR3aa: CASSLDTGPLVQYF
CDR3nt: TGTGCCAGCAGCTTGGATACAGGACCCCTGGTGCAGTACTTC

abundance: -
j_gene: TRBJ1-2
v_gene: TRBV19
d_gene: -
CDR3aa: CASSQEGNYGYTF
CDR3nt: TGTGCCAGTAGTCAGGAGGGAAACTATGGCTACACCTTC

abundance: -
j_gene: TRBJ1-4
v_gene: TRBV6-5
d_gene: -
CDR3aa: CASSYSMRHEKLFF
CDR3nt: TGTGCCAGCAGTTACTCGATGAGGCACGAAAAACTGTTTTTT

abundance: few
j_gene: TRBJ1-6
v_gene: TRBV7-3
d_gene: TRBD1
CDR3aa: CASSGTVNSPLHF
CDR3nt: TGTGCCAGCAGCGGGACAGTCAATTCACCCCTCCACTTT

abundance: -
j_gene: TRBJ1-2
v_gene: TRBV30
d_gene: -
CDR3aa: CAWRGAGSGYTF
CDR3nt: TGTGCCTGGCGCGGCGCCGGAAGTGGCTACACCTTC

abundance: -
j_gene: TRBJ1-5
v_gene: TRBV3-1/TRBV3-2
d_gene: TRBD1
CDR3aa: CASSRGTGDQPQHF
CDR3nt: TGTGCCAGCAGCCGGGGGACAGGGGATCAGCCCCAGCATTTT

abundance: -
j_gene: TRBJ2-3
v_gene: TRBV7-2
d_gene: -
CDR3aa: CASSQGGGITSTDTQYF
CDR3nt: TGTGCCAGCAGCCAGGGTGGAGGGATCACTAGCACAGATACGCAGTATTTT

abundance: -
j_gene: TRBJ2-3
v_gene: TRBV7-3
d_gene: -
CDR3aa: CASSLSQGPSGFTDTQYF
CDR3nt: TGTGCCAGCAGCTTAAGTCAGGGGCCTAGCGGATTCACAGATACGCAGTATTTT

abundance: once
j_gene: TRBJ1-5
v_gene: TRBV10-1
d_gene: TRBD1
CDR3aa: CASSWDSNLYSNQPQHF
CDR3nt: TGCGCCAGCAGCTGGGACAGTAACCTCTATAGCAATCAGCCCCAGCATTTT

abundance: -
j_gene: TRBJ2-1
v_gene: TRBV9
d_gene: TRBD2
CDR3aa: CASSLSGSSYNEQFF
CDR3nt: TGTGCCAGCAGCTTAAGCGGGAGCTCCTACAATGAGCAGTTCTTC

abundance: -
j_gene: TRBJ1-5
v_gene: TRBV4-3
d_gene: -
CDR3aa: CASSQGLVNQPQHF
CDR3nt: TGCGCCAGCAGTCAGGGTTTGGTCAATCAGCCCCAGCATTTT

abundance: -
j_gene: TRBJ2-5
v_gene: TRBV7-6
d_gene: -
CDR3aa: CASSSRGEETQYF
CDR3nt: TGTGCCAGCAGCTCTAGGGGTGAAGAGACCCAGTACTTC

abundance: -
j_gene: TRBJ2-7
v_gene: TRBV7-3
d_gene: TRBD1
CDR3aa: CASSLSLRARGPYEQYF
CDR3nt: TGTGCCAGCAGCTTAAGTCTTCGGGCGAGGGGGCCCTACGAGCAGTACTTC

abundance: -
j_gene: TRBJ2-1
v_gene: TRBV6-6
d_gene: -
CDR3aa: CASGGNITYNEQFF
CDR3nt: TGTGCCAGCGGAGGGAATATTACTTACAATGAGCAGTTCTTC

abundance: few
j_gene: TRBJ2-5
v_gene: TRBV7-9
d_gene: -
CDR3aa: CASSLAYTPRTQYF
CDR3nt: TGTGCCAGCAGCTTAGCTTACACCCCTCGGACCCAGTACTTC

abundance: -
j_gene: TRBJ2-7
v_gene: TRBV18
d_gene: TRBD2
CDR3aa: CASSRTSGGAYEQYF
CDR3nt: TGTGCCAGCTCGCGGACTAGCGGGGGGGCTTACGAGCAGTACTTC

abundance: -
j_gene: TRBJ2-5
v_gene: TRBV4-1
d_gene: TRBD2
CDR3aa: CASSPIGIAGPQETQYF
CDR3nt: TGCGCCAGCAGTCCAATCGGCATAGCGGGGCCCCAAGAGACCCAGTACTTC